This T cell receptor (beta chain) was identified during a study of radiation and T cells in renal cell carcinoma. The method was immunoSEQ multiplex PCR; TCRdb's version includes in-frame clones alone and lacks a portion of them. The repertoire has approximately 83,000 clones, 85% of them found once; the top ten carry roughly 10%. Noted time point: blood 4 weeks post-SBRT, at nephrectomy. The treatment is: 15 Gy SBRT to primary tumor, nephrectomy 4 weeks later. Trimming shortened V by 3 bases and J by 0 bases, and 9 bases separated the two germline ends. This CDR3 is built from 15 residues. Germline V gene sequence: CDR1 LNHDA, CDR2 SQIVND (reference sequence).

The chain joins TRBV19 to TRBJ2-1, with D unclear. The clonotype was recovered from a man aged 45-65 years with renal cell carcinoma. Source: blood, taken from a patient whose treatment included radiotherapy and nephrectomy. The CDR3 DNA reads as TGTGCCAGTAGTATGAGGTCCAGCTCCTACAATGAGCAGTTCTTC. It is translated as CASSMRSSSYNEQFF.